A selection of T cell receptor beta chains follows, all from one sample in a study of T cell responses to AZD1222 COVID-19 vaccine. Assay used: immunoSEQ multiplex PCR; TCRdb lists only in-frame clones, some missing. Among some 90,000 clones listed, more than 70% were seen once. The sample consisted of peripheral blood, taken on day 0 of AZD1222 vaccination. All receptors derive from an adult in good health. The CDR3 runs from the conserved cysteine through the conserved F or W. D genes are given only for firm matches. Only some rows state a clone size, as once, few, many or a class for expanded clones.

. | TRBJ1-6 | TRBV19 | . | CASSTRPGGNSPLHF | TGTGCCAGTAGTACCCGACCCGGCGGTAATTCACCCCTCCACTTT
. | TRBJ2-7 | TRBV11-2 | TRBD2 | CASSLAVAGGVGLEQYF | TGTGCCAGCAGCTTAGCTGTCGCGGGAGGGGTCGGCTTAGAGCAGTACTTC
. | TRBJ2-3 | TRBV6-4 | TRBD2 | CASRLPRASGFSTDTQYF | TGTGCCAGCAGGCTGCCCCGGGCTAGCGGGTTTAGCACAGATACGCAGTATTTT
. | TRBJ1-4 | TRBV5-1 | TRBD1 | CASSPGQLNEKLFF | TGCGCCAGCAGCCCGGGACAGCTTAATGAAAAACTGTTTTTT
. | TRBJ2-3 | TRBV9 | . | CASSVVGGTLDTQYF | TGTGCCAGCAGCGTAGTCGGCGGGACCCTGGATACGCAGTATTTT
once | TRBJ2-3 | TRBV7-9 | TRBD1 | CASSFWTGGTDTQYF | TGTGCCAGCAGCTTTTGGACAGGGGGCACAGATACGCAGTATTTT
. | TRBJ1-1 | TRBV6-1 | . | CASSEAYRAPYTEAFF | TGTGCCAGCAGTGAAGCGTACAGGGCTCCGTACACTGAAGCTTTCTTT
. | TRBJ1-1 | TRBV2 | . | CASSEEGNTEAFF | TGTGCCAGCAGTGAAGAGGGCAACACTGAAGCTTTCTTT
. | TRBJ1-2 | TRBV19 | . | CASTSSWVTPLYGYTF | TGTGCCAGTACGAGCTCGTGGGTTACCCCTCTATATGGCTACACCTTC
. | TRBJ1-4 | TRBV27 | TRBD1 | CASSPRGDSRTNEKLFF | TGTGCCAGCAGTCCCCGAGGGGACAGCCGAACTAATGAAAAACTGTTTTTT
. | TRBJ2-2 | TRBV28 | . | CASSPEGRLAFVGTGELFF | TGTGCCAGCAGTCCTGAGGGGCGGCTAGCTTTTGTTGGCACCGGGGAGCTGTTTTTT
. | TRBJ2-3 | TRBV7-2 | TRBD1 | CASSLWTGAADTQYF | TGTGCCAGCAGCTTATGGACAGGGGCCGCAGATACGCAGTATTTT
. | TRBJ2-7 | TRBV4-3 | . | CASSQEGRNEQYF | TGCGCCAGCAGCCAAGAGGGGAGAAACGAGCAGTACTTC
. | TRBJ1-4 | TRBV27 | . | CASTPREKLFF | TGTGCCAGCACCCCCAGGGAAAAACTGTTTTTT
. | TRBJ2-3 | TRBV4-2 | . | CASSPRQRTDTQYF | TGTGCCAGCAGCCCGAGACAGCGCACAGATACGCAGTATTTT
. | TRBJ2-5 | TRBV5-4 | TRBD1 | CASSLVRDSQETQYF | TGTGCCAGCAGCTTGGTCCGGGACAGTCAAGAGACCCAGTACTTC
. | TRBJ1-1 | TRBV6-5 | . | CASSRVYNTEAFF | TGTGCCAGCAGTCGGGTGTATAACACTGAAGCTTTCTTT
. | TRBJ1-1 | TRBV19 | . | CASRPGGEGTEAFF | TGTGCCAGTAGGCCGGGGGGGGAGGGCACTGAAGCTTTCTTT
. | TRBJ1-5 | TRBV7-9 | . | CASSLEGGTPQHF | TGTGCCAGCAGCTTAGAGGGGGGCACACCCCAGCATTTT
. | TRBJ2-2 | TRBV11-3 | . | CASSFRPGPRGELFF | TGTGCCAGCAGCTTCCGTCCGGGTCCCCGTGGGGAGCTGTTTTTT
. | TRBJ2-2 | TRBV13 | . | CASSPRLTENTGELFF | TGTGCCAGCAGCCCCCGCCTGACGGAGAACACCGGGGAGCTGTTTTTT
. | TRBJ2-2 | TRBV5-1 | TRBD2 | CASSLSSGINTGELFF | TGCGCCAGCAGCTTGTCTAGCGGGATAAACACCGGGGAGCTGTTTTTT